What follows is one T cell receptor beta chain and its context. This sample is drawn from a study of T cells expressing NK-cell markers. This CDR3 region has 16 residues. In germline, CDR1 is LGHNA, CDR2 YSLEER. TCRdb re-called the 5' RACE reads; every CDR3 protein appears as one record, without DNA. In all, the sample yields roughly 300,000 distinct CDR3 sequences. The sequenced sample was blood T cells: a sorted CD56 or NKG2C T cell subset, CD4+ or CD8+ T cells, or bulk PBMC T cells (not recorded which). The sequence was collected from a woman aged 18 to 75 in good health. J is TRBJ2-1 and V is TRBV4-3; TCRdb outputs TRBD1, but without DNA this stays unchecked. The CDR3 region is CASSQDTPGGYNEQFF.